Listed below are T cell receptor beta chains from one sample, sequenced in a study of T cell responses to AZD1222 COVID-19 vaccine. TCRdb's copy holds only in-frame clones and misses some; the assay was immunoSEQ multiplex PCR. The data contain 75,000 to 100,000 clones, around 90% of them singletons. Source: peripheral blood, taken on day 0 of AZD1222 vaccination. The receptors here all came from an adult in good health. CDR3s include the opening cysteine and the closing phenylalanine or tryptophan. Fields, in order: D gene, J gene, clone size, V gene, CDR3 DNA, CDR3 protein. D genes are given only for firm matches. Clone size is stated in some rows and not others, as once, few, many or a class when expanded.

>TRBD2|TRBJ2-6|NA|TRBV9
TGTGCCAGCGGTACGGCGGGAGGTGCGGCTGGGGCCAACGTCCTGACTTTC
CASGTAGGAAGANVLTF
>TRBD1|TRBJ1-3|NA|TRBV19
TGTGCCAGTAGTACCCTTCCGGGACAGACGAGCTCTGGAAACACCATATATTTT
CASSTLPGQTSSGNTIYF
>TRBD1|TRBJ1-3|NA|TRBV6-5
TGTGCCAGCAGTTCCCCGGACAGGAACGGAGGAAACACCATATATTTT
CASSSPDRNGGNTIYF
>NA|TRBJ1-2|NA|TRBV19
TGTGCCAGTAGTACCCAAACGATCTTCTGGAACTATGGCTACACCTTC
CASSTQTIFWNYGYTF
>NA|TRBJ2-2|NA|TRBV11-3
TGTGCCAGCAGCTTTGGCCCAAACACCGGGGAGCTGTTTTTT
CASSFGPNTGELFF
>TRBD1|TRBJ1-1|NA|TRBV4-3
TGCGCCAGCAGCCAAGTGGGACAGGGTATTATGAACACTGAAGCTTTCTTT
CASSQVGQGIMNTEAFF
>NA|TRBJ2-2|NA|TRBV3-1/TRBV3-2
TGTGCCAGCAGCCAAGATCCCAACCGGGCAAACACCGGGGAGCTGTTTTTT
CASSQDPNRANTGELFF
>NA|TRBJ2-7|once|TRBV5-1
TGCGCCAGCAGCTTAGGGGGGGTCCGCGAGCAGTACTTC
CASSLGGVREQYF
>NA|TRBJ2-2|NA|TRBV4-3
TGCGCCAGCAGCCCCCAGGGACGCTGGGCGGGTCGGGAGCTGTTTTTT
CASSPQGRWAGRELFF
>NA|TRBJ2-7|NA|TRBV19
TGTGCCAGTAGTCAGGGTTACGAGCAGTACTTC
CASSQGYEQYF
>NA|TRBJ1-5|NA|TRBV12-3/TRBV12-4
TGTGCCAGCAGTTTGGTGGAGGATCAGCCCCAGCATTTT
CASSLVEDQPQHF
>NA|TRBJ2-1|NA|TRBV6-2/TRBV6-3
TGTGCCAGCAGCTCCACCGGTAGAGGCAATGAGCAGTTCTTC
CASSSTGRGNEQFF
>TRBD1|TRBJ1-3|NA|TRBV18
TGTGCCAGCTCCCCTTCGACAGGGACTGGAAACACCATATATTTT
CASSPSTGTGNTIYF
>TRBD1|TRBJ1-2|NA|TRBV4-1
TGCGCCAGCAGCCAAGCCTGGTCTGGGGACAGAGCTAACTATGGCTACACCTTC
CASSQAWSGDRANYGYTF
>NA|TRBJ1-2|NA|TRBV3-1/TRBV3-2
TGTGCCAGCAGCCCTTCCCCCGGTGATGGCTACACCTTC
CASSPSPGDGYTF
>NA|TRBJ1-2|once|TRBV18
TGTGCCAGCTCACCGGAGGCATTGCGCTATGGCTACACCTTC
CASSPEALRYGYTF
>TRBD2|TRBJ2-7|NA|TRBV3-1/TRBV3-2
TGTGCCAGCAGCCACCCCGACGGGTCTAGCGGGGGGGGAACCTCCTACGAGCAGTACTTC
CASSHPDGSSGGGTSYEQYF
>TRBD1|TRBJ2-2|NA|TRBV6-2/TRBV6-3
TGTGCCAGCAGTTCAACAGGGGGTGGTAGGACCGGGGAGCTGTTTTTT
CASSSTGGGRTGELFF
>TRBD1|TRBJ1-2|NA|TRBV6-4
TGTGCCAGCAGTGACTCACAGGGGGCGAAGGGCTACACCTTC
CASSDSQGAKGYTF
>TRBD2|TRBJ2-7|NA|TRBV7-9
TGTGCCAGCAGCCCCCGGGGGGGTAACTTCTACGAGCAGTACTTC
CASSPRGGNFYEQYF
>NA|TRBJ1-5|NA|TRBV2
TGTGCCAGCAGTGAAAGCCGGGGAGTGTCCTTGGTCTATAGCAATCAGCCCCAGCATTTT
CASSESRGVSLVYSNQPQHF
>TRBD1|TRBJ2-3|NA|TRBV12-3/TRBV12-4
TGTGCCAGCAGGACAGGGTCCCCGGATACGCAGTATTTT
CASRTGSPDTQYF